This TCR beta chain was captured in a study of neurological immune-mediated disorders. This clonotype was counted at least ten times. As yet, its antigen is unknown. 5'RACE with 10-nucleotide random UMIs produced the cDNA. Each sequencing run yielded over 160 million TCR-beta sequences from 15-18 subjects. TCRdb re-called the 5' RACE reads through MiXCR, storing one row per CDR3 protein. The table has approximately 36,000 distinct CDR3 sequences, 13% to 15% seen once. Study findings and constraints: In HTLV-1-associated myelopathy, TCR clonal expansion was greatest, whereas multiple sclerosis had the least, falling below healthy controls. CDR3 amino acid sequences found in expanded clones were never shared across subjects, suggesting private repertoires in all groups.

This CDR3 contains 14 residues. Germline V gene sequence: CDR1 LGHDT, CDR2 YNNKEL (reference sequence). Trimming pared 4 bases from V and 0 bases from J, leaving 9 bases between. The gene calls are TRBV3-1 and TRBJ1-1; no clear D. The source is a woman in her 50s with HTLV-1-associated myelopathy (HAM/TSP). The sample was PBMCs. CDR3 protein: CASSPSEMNTEAFF. The CDR3 DNA reads as TGTGCCAGCAGCCCATCCGAGATGAACACTGAAGCTTTCTTT.